These 23 T cell receptor beta chains came from one sample sequenced in a study of PD-L1 blockade in urothelial cancer. Time point in this sample: pretreatment peripheral blood. Sequencing used immunoSEQ multiplex PCR; TCRdb keeps in-frame clones, though not all of them. The profile shows about 56,000 clones, 65% to 90% of them singletons. The sample consisted of PBMCs, taken around atezolizumab (anti-PD-L1) treatment. Every receptor here comes from a man between 65 and 85 years old with urothelial cancer.

This clone was counted a single time. The sample contains more than one DNA sequence encoding this CDR3. The chain is built from TRBV10-2 and TRBJ2-1, with 12 positions matching TRBD2. The CDR3 is 14 amino acids. In germline, CDR1 is WSHSY, CDR2 SAAADI. J gave up 4 bases and V 6 bases, and 1 base lay outside the gene matches. The CDR3 reads CASSGLAGYNEQFF. The DNA for the CDR3 is TGCGCCAGCAGCGGACTAGCGGGGTACAATGAGCAGTTCTTC.

The chain joins TRBV6-5 to TRBJ1-2; D unclear. With 0 bases removed from V and 4 bases from J, the gap between germline ends came to 15 bases. The CDR3 is 16 residues long. Germline-derived CDR1 and CDR2 are MNHEY and SVGAGI. CDR3 bases: TGTGCCAGCAGTTACTCGGCCCTCAACAACGTCTATGGCTACACCTTC. Its protein is CASSYSALNNVYGYTF.

The chain combines TRBV5-1 with TRBJ2-5, with 7 bases matching TRBD2. Trimming took 3 bases from V and 3 from J; bases not matched to a gene: 5. This CDR3 spans 14 amino acids. Per germline, CDR1 SGHRS and CDR2 YFSETQ. CDR3 coding DNA: TGCGCCAGCAGCTCCACTAGCGCGAAAGAGACCCAGTACTTC. It translates to CASSSTSAKETQYF.

V gene TRBV19 combines with J gene TRBJ1-1; maybe TRBD1 (6 bases). This CDR3 contains 14 residues. The V gene's germline CDR1 is LNHDA and CDR2 SQIVND (reference sequence). The V end was cut by 8 bases, the J end by 0 bases, with 13 bases between. The CDR3 is CASSRTGLNTEAFF. CDR3 nucleotides: TGTGCCAGTTCTAGAACAGGGCTGAACACTGAAGCTTTCTTT. The variable domain in full, with the rest retrieved from reference TRBV19 and TRBJ1-1, is DGGITQSPKYLFRKEGQNVTLSCEQNLNHDAMYWYRQDPGQGLRLIYYSQIVNDFQKGDIAEGYSVSREKKESFPLTVTSAQKNPTAFYLCASSRTGLNTEAFFGQGTRLTVV.

J is TRBJ1-4 and V is TRBV7-9; TRBD1 matches at 11 bases. The germline V gene encodes CDR1 SEHNR and CDR2 FQNEAQ (reference sequence). This CDR3 comprises 17 residues. With V trimmed by 1 base and J by 7 bases, 8 bases remained unmatched. CDR3 in amino acids: CASSLGTGGKESEKLFF. DNA for the CDR3: TGTGCCAGCAGCTTAGGGACAGGGGGCAAGGAGAGTGAAAAACTGTTTTTT.

V is TRBV7-3 and J is TRBJ2-7, with TRBD1 matching over 11 bases. The CDR3 loop spans 15 amino acids. CDR1 and CDR2 (germline): SGHTA, FQGTGA. After removal of 0 bases from V and 6 bases from J, the junction contained 4 bases not matched to a gene. The CDR3 DNA is TGTGCCAGCAGCTTAACGGGACAGGGGGGTTCCGAGCAGTACTTC. Encoded protein: CASSLTGQGGSEQYF. The full variable domain, rest sourced from reference TRBV7-3 and TRBJ2-7, is GAGVSQTPSNKVTEKGKYVELRCDPISGHTALYWYRQSLGQGPEFLIYFQGTGAADDSGLPNDRFFAVRPEGSVSTLKIQRTERGDSAVYLCASSLTGQGGSEQYFGPGTRLTVT.

The V call is TRBV5-6, the J call TRBJ2-7; 9 bases fit TRBD1. The CDR3 consists of 14 residues. Germline loops: CDR1 SGHDT, CDR2 YYEEEE. The ends lost 3 bases at V and 7 bases at J; junction bases unmatched: 8. The CDR3 sequence is CASSWDRVRREQYF. The DNA for the CDR3 is TGTGCCAGCAGCTGGGACAGGGTCCGGAGGGAGCAGTACTTC.

V gene TRBV5-4 combines with J gene TRBJ2-1, with no clear D. The germline V gene has CDR1 SGHNT and CDR2 YYREEE (reference sequence). V shed 4 bases and J shed 4 bases, with 12 bases lying between them. The CDR3 is made up of 14 amino acids. The CDR3 DNA follows: TGTGCCAGCAGCCAAGAACGGGTTTACAATGAGCAGTTCTTC. This encodes CASSQERVYNEQFF.

This clone was counted a single time. The V and J genes are TRBV19 and TRBJ1-5; weak D call: TRBD1 (5 bases). The CDR3 is 16 residues long. In germline, CDR1 is LNHDA, CDR2 SQIVND (reference sequence). V shed 5 bases and J shed 0 bases, with 14 bases lying between them. As DNA, the CDR3 is TGTGCCAGTAGTGATCAGGGAACGTATAGCAATCAGCCCCAGCATTTT. Amino acids: CASSDQGTYSNQPQHF.

The chain uses TRBV6-4 and TRBJ1-1, with TRBD1 as a possible D gene (6 bases). In germline, CDR1 is MRHNA, CDR2 SNTAGT. V dropped 6 bases and J dropped 1 base, with 12 bases sitting between them. This CDR3 has 14 residues. The CDR3 nucleotides are TGTGCCAGCAGCCCTACAGGGTCGAACACTGAAGCTTTCTTT. As protein: CASSPTGSNTEAFF.

The sample holds one count of this clone. The genes are TRBV5-1 and TRBJ2-7, with 9 nucleotides matching TRBD2. V dropped 6 bases and J dropped 7; count of bases not matched to a gene: 11. In germline, CDR1 is SGHRS, CDR2 YFSETQ. The CDR3 consists of 14 residues. The CDR3 is CASTLAGDAGEQYF. The DNA of the CDR3 is TGCGCCAGCACCTTAGCGGGAGATGCGGGAGAGCAGTACTTC.

The CDR3 is CAWGTGGAEKLFF. As DNA, the CDR3 is TGTGCCTGGGGGACAGGGGGTGCTGAAAAACTGTTTTTT. J is TRBJ1-4 and V is TRBV30; 11 nucleotides agree with TRBD1. V lost 5 bases to trimming and J lost 7 bases; unmatched junction nucleotides: 3. This CDR3 spans 13 amino acids. Per germline, CDR1 GTSNPN and CDR2 SVGIG (reference sequence).

CDR3 sequence reads: CASSPWGRGQGNTIYF. CDR3 sequence (DNA): TGTGCCAGCAGCCCCTGGGGCAGGGGGCAAGGAAACACCATATATTTT. The V and J genes are TRBV14 and TRBJ1-3; 8 positions match TRBD1. Looked up from germline, CDR1 is SGHDN and CDR2 is FVKESK. After removal of 4 bases from V and 4 bases from J, the junction contained 9 bases not matched to a gene. This CDR3 comprises 16 residues.

The chain employs TRBV30 and TRBJ2-7; D not resolved. V lost 4 bases and J 3 bases, leaving 13 bases between the germline ends. Germline loops: CDR1 GTSNPN, CDR2 SVGIG (reference sequence). This CDR3 region has 13 residues. The CDR3 is CAWIRAGSYEQYF. The DNA of the CDR3 is TGTGCCTGGATTCGAGCAGGAAGCTACGAGCAGTACTTC.

The sample holds one count of this clone. The rearrangement joins TRBV7-9 to TRBJ2-5; the D gene is possibly TRBD1 (5 bases). The germline gives CDR1 SEHNR, CDR2 FQNEAQ (reference sequence). Between the trimmed V and J ends, which lost 4 bases and 4 bases, there was a span of 13 bases. CDR3 length: 14 residues. The CDR3 is CASSSLSGSETQYF. The CDR3 bases are TGTGCCAGCAGCTCCCTCTCAGGGTCAGAGACCCAGTACTTC.

V and J are TRBV5-6 and TRBJ2-1, with 10 bases identical to TRBD1. The CDR3 has 19 amino acids. Germline V gene lookup returns CDR1 SGHDT and CDR2 YYEEEE. After removal of 4 bases from V and 0 bases from J, the junction contained 13 bases not matched to a gene. The CDR3, as DNA: TGTGCCAGCAGCCCGAGAGGGACAGGGGAACGGAGCTCCTACAATGAGCAGTTCTTC. This sequence encodes CASSPRGTGERSSYNEQFF.

The chain carries TRBV4-2 and TRBJ1-2, with a tentative D call TRBD1 (6 bases). The CDR3 is 15 residues long. Trimming removed 4 bases from V and 0 bases from J, with 12 bases in between. Germline V gene lookup returns CDR1 LGHNA and CDR2 YNFKEQ. The CDR3 DNA reads TGTGCCAGCAGCCCGGGAGGGGGGTCTAACTATGGCTACACCTTC. Amino acids: CASSPGGGSNYGYTF.

The chain has TRBV28 and TRBJ2-4; the D gene is possibly TRBD2 (7 bases). This CDR3 is 16 amino acids long. Germline CDR1 reads MDHEN; CDR2 reads SYDVKM. Trimming pared 7 bases from V and 0 bases from J, leaving 16 bases between. DNA for the CDR3: TGTGCCAGCACCCTAGGGGGGGAACTAGCCAAAAACATTCAGTACTTC. It encodes CASTLGGELAKNIQYF.

There are a few counts of this clone. The rearrangement joins TRBV27 to TRBJ2-7, with 11 bases matching TRBD1. The ends lost 4 bases at V and 3 bases at J; junction bases unmatched: 5. The CDR3 contains 15 residues. From germline, CDR1 is MNHEY and CDR2 SMNVEV (reference sequence). The chain's CDR3 is CASSWTGGKFYEQYF. The CDR3 DNA sequence: TGTGCCAGCAGTTGGACAGGGGGCAAATTCTACGAGCAGTACTTC.

The table lists this clone with a few counts. This chain joins TRBV21-1 and TRBJ2-7; no check of the table's D call, TRBD2, against the DNA was made. TRBV21-1 is classified as a pseudogene. The CDR3 loop spans 16 amino acids. The CDR3, as DNA: TGTGCCAGCAGCAACCCTTCTAGCGGGCCCTCCTACGAGCAGTACTTC. Protein: CASSNPSSGPSYEQYF.

The V call is TRBV19, the J call TRBJ1-4, with 8 bases fitting TRBD1. Germline values: CDR1 LNHDA, CDR2 SQIVND (reference sequence). V trimming: 7 bases; J trimming: 8 bases; junction bases outside the gene matches: 9. The CDR3 is made up of 14 amino acids. The CDR3 nucleotides read TGTGCCAGTACCGTACAGGGGGATCGAGAAAAACTGTTTTTT. As protein: CASTVQGDREKLFF.

V and J are TRBV6-1 and TRBJ2-2, with TRBD2 matching over 9 bases. CDR1 and CDR2 from the germline V gene are MNHNS and SASEGT. J gave up 0 bases and V 4 bases, and 6 bases lay outside the gene matches. This CDR3 has 17 amino acids. CDR3: CASSAPSGTANTGELFF. CDR3 DNA sequence: TGTGCCAGCAGTGCACCTAGCGGGACCGCGAACACCGGGGAGCTGTTTTTT.

This chain connects TRBV7-2 to TRBJ2-7; TRBD2 matches 10 bases. Trimming took 3 bases from V and 2 from J; bases not matched to a gene: 1. Germline V gene sequence: CDR1 SGHTA, CDR2 FQGNSA. CDR3 length: 14 residues. Here the CDR3 reads CASSFGTSAYEQYF. The DNA of the CDR3 is TGTGCCAGCAGCTTCGGGACTAGCGCCTACGAGCAGTACTTC. Full variable domain (rest looked up from reference TRBV7-2 and TRBJ2-7): GAGVSQSPSNKVTEKGKDVELRCDPISGHTALYWYRQSLGQGLEFLIYFQGNSAPDKSGLPSDRFSAERTGGSVSTLTIQRTQQEDSAVYLCASSFGTSAYEQYFGPGTRLTVT.